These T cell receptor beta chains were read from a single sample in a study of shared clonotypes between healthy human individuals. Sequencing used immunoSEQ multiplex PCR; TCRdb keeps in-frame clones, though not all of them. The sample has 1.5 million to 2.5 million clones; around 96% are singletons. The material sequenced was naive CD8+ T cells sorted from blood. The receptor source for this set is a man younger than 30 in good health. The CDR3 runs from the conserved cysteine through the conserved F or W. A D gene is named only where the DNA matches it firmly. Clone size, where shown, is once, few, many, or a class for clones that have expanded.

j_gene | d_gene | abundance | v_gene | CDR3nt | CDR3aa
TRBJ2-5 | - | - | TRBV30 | TGTGCCTGGAGTCTCTCTCTGGGGACCCAGTACTTC | CAWSLSLGTQYF
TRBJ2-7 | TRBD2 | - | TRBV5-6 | TGTGCCAGCAGCTTGGTACTAGCGGGAGAAACTGGGGAGCAGTACTTC | CASSLVLAGETGEQYF
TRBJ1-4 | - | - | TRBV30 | TGTGCCTGGAGTCCGTTTACAGTTGAAAAACTGTTTTTT | CAWSPFTVEKLFF
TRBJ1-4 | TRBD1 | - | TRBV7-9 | TGTGCCAGCAGCAGGACAGGGGCGAATGAAAAACTGTTTTTT | CASSRTGANEKLFF
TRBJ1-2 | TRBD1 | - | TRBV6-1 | TGTGCCAGCAGTGATTCCGATAAGGGCAGGGGGTACTATGGCTACACCTTC | CASSDSDKGRGYYGYTF
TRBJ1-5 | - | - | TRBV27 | TGTGCCAGCAGTTCGGTGGGGGGCGGGCAGCCCCAGCATTTT | CASSSVGGGQPQHF
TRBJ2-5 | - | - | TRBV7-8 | TGTGCCAGCAGCTTAGGAGGGGGTTCGGCAGAGACCCAGTACTTC | CASSLGGGSAETQYF
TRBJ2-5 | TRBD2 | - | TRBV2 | TGTGCCAGCAACCGACTAGCGGGGGGGAGGGAGACCCAGTACTTC | CASNRLAGGRETQYF
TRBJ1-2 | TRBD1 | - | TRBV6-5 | TGTGCCAGCAGTTCCGAATGGGGACAGGGATCCTATGGCTACACCTTC | CASSSEWGQGSYGYTF
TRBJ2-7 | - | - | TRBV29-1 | TGCAGCGTTGTCGGCAGCTTCGGCAGCGAGCAGTACTTC | CSVVGSFGSEQYF
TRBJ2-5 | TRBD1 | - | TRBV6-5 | TGTGCCAGCACCCAGACAGGGTATTCGGAGACCCAGTACTTC | CASTQTGYSETQYF
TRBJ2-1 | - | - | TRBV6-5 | TGTGCCAGCAGTTATTTAGGGGGGTACAATGAGCAGTTCTTC | CASSYLGGYNEQFF
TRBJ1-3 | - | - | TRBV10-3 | TGTGCCATCAAGACCGGAGGCGCTGGAAACACCATATATTTT | CAIKTGGAGNTIYF
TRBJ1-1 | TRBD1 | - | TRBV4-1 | TGCGCCAGCAGCCAAGTCCAGGGGGATGCTTTCTTT | CASSQVQGDAFF
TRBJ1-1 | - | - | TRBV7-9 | TGTGCCAGCAGCCGTGGGAACACTGAAGCTTTCTTT | CASSRGNTEAFF
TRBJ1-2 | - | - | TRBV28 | TGTGCCAGCAGTTTCCCCGGGATTCATGGCTACACCTTC | CASSFPGIHGYTF
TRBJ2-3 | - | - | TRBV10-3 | TGTGCCATCAGTGAGTCAAGGGCAAGGATCGCAGATACGCAGTATTTT | CAISESRARIADTQYF
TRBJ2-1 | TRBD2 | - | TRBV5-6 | TGTGCCAGCAGCTTGGCCGATAGCGGGGCGACTTACAATGAGCAGTTCTTC | CASSLADSGATYNEQFF
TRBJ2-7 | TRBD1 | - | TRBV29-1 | TGCAGCGTTTATATTCCGGGACAGGCGAGCTCCTACGAGCAGTACTTC | CSVYIPGQASSYEQYF
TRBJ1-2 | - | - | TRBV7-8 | TGTGCCAGCAGCCTCAGGGACGGCGCCAACTATGGCTACACCTTC | CASSLRDGANYGYTF
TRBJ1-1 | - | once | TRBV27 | TGTGCCAGCAGTTCGGCGGGCACTGAAGCTTTCTTT | CASSSAGTEAFF
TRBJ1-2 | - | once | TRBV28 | TGTGCCAGCAGTTTCCCCTCAGATCCTGGCTACACCTTC | CASSFPSDPGYTF
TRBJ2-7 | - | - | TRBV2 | TGTGCCAGCAGGTCAGGTTCACCCTACGAGCAGTACTTC | CASRSGSPYEQYF
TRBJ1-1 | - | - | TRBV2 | TGTGCCAGCAGTGCCTCGGGGTCTCCTGAAGCTTTCTTT | CASSASGSPEAFF
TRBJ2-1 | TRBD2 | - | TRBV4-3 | TGCGCCAGCAGCCAAGACGCCGGGGGGAGCTCCTACAATGAGCAGTTCTTC | CASSQDAGGSSYNEQFF
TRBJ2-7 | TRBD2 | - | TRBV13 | TGTGCCAGCAGCTTATTTGGGACTAGCTACGAGCAGTACTTC | CASSLFGTSYEQYF
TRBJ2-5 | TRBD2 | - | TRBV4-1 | TGCGCCAGCAGCCAACTAGCGGACAAGAGAACCCAGTACTTC | CASSQLADKRTQYF
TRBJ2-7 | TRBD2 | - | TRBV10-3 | TGTGCCATCAGTGTCGGGGGGGGTTACGAGCAGTACTTC | CAISVGGGYEQYF
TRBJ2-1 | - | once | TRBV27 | TGTGCCAGCAGTTCCCCTTTGCAGGGGCACGAGCAGTTCTTC | CASSSPLQGHEQFF
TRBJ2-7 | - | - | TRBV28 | TGTGCCAGCAGTTTAAGAGGGGCTAACTACGAGCAGTACTTC | CASSLRGANYEQYF
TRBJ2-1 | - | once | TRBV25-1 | TGTGCCAGCAGTGATACTTCCTCCTACAATGAGCAGTTCTTC | CASSDTSSYNEQFF
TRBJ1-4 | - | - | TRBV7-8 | TGTGCCAGCAGCTTCAGGAAAACTAATGAAAAACTGTTTTTT | CASSFRKTNEKLFF
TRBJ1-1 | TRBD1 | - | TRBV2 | TGTGCCAGCAGTGAAGGGATCCCAGGGGGAGGGAACACTGAAGCTTTCTTT | CASSEGIPGGGNTEAFF
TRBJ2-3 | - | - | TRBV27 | TGTGCCAGCAGTTTGGGGGAGGATACGCAGTATTTT | CASSLGEDTQYF
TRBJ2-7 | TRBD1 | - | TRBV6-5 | TGTGCCAGCAGTTACTCGATCGGACAGGTGACCTACGAGCAGTACTTC | CASSYSIGQVTYEQYF
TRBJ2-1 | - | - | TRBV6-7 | TGTGCCAGCAGTTACTTAACAGAGTTTGGGTCCTACAATGAGCAGTTCTTC | CASSYLTEFGSYNEQFF
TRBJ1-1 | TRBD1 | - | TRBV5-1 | TGCGCCAGCAGCGTGACAGGGGGTAAGGACACTGAAGCTTTCTTT | CASSVTGGKDTEAFF
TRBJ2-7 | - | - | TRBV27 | TGTGCCAGCAGCCATCAGGGTAGCTCCTACGAGCAGTACTTC | CASSHQGSSYEQYF
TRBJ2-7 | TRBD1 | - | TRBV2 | TGTGCCAGCAGGATTGCGACAGGGGTAGTATACGAGCAGTACTTC | CASRIATGVVYEQYF
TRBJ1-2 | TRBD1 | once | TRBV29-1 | TGCAGCGCCGAACAGGGGGAAGGGAGAGGCTACACCTTC | CSAEQGEGRGYTF
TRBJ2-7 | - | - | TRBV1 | TGCACCAGCAGCCAGCGTCGGGAGTACTTC | CTSSQRREYF
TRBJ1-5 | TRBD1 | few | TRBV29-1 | TGCAGCGTTCAAACAGGGGATAGCAATCAGCCCCAGCATTTT | CSVQTGDSNQPQHF
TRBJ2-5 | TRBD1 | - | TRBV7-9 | TGTGCCAGCAGCGAAACAGGGGGCGGAAGGACCCAGTACTTC | CASSETGGGRTQYF
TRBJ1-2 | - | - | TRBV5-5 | TGTGCCAGCAGCTTAGAGAGGGATCACTATGGCTACACCTTC | CASSLERDHYGYTF
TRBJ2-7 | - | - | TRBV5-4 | TGTGCCAGCAGCTTGGACCCGGGTTTAACCTACGAGCAGTACTTC | CASSLDPGLTYEQYF
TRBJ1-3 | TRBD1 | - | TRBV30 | TGTGCCTGGAGTGTGGGACAGGTGACTTCCACCATATATTTT | CAWSVGQVTSTIYF
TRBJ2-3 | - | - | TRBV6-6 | TGTGCCAGCAATCCGGGACCCTACATCACAGATACGCAGTATTTT | CASNPGPYITDTQYF